This T cell receptor beta chain appears in the sequencing data of a study of blood T cell repertoires in COVID-19. As for the study in general: Samples came from the United States, Italy and Spain, spanning acute and convalescent COVID-19.

The authors' processing: Scientists estimated how many nucleated cells there were by amplifying reference gene primers. Data came from immunoSEQ multiplex PCR; TCRdb stores just in-frame clones and leaves some out. Clone size and the V and J calls come from that table; the DNA yielded D and trimming. This table holds 40,000 to 55,000 clones, more than 70% found once. The CDR3 extends over 13 amino acids. Trimming cost V 7 bases and J 8 bases; bases outside gene matches: 9. CDR1 and CDR2 from the germline V gene are SGHRS and YFSETQ. This TCR came from a man aged 50-59 years with active COVID-19. The specimen sequenced was peripheral blood. The V call is TRBV5-1, the J call TRBJ2-7, with TRBD2 matching over 10 bases. The CDR3 spells CASSLAGVSKQYF. The CDR3 nucleotides are TGCGCCAGCTCGCTAGCGGGAGTTTCTAAGCAGTACTTC.